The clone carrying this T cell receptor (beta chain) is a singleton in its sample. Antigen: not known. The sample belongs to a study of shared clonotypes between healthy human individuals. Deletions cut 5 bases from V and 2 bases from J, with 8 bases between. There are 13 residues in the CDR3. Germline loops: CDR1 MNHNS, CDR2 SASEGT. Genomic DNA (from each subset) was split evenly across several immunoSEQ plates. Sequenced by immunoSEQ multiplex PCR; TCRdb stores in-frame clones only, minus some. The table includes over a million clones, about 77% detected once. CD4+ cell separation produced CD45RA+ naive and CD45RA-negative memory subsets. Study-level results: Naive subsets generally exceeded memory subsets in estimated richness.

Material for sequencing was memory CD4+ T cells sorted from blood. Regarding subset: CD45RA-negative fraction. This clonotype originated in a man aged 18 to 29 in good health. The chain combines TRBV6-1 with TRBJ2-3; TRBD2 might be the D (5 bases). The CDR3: CASSPRDTDTQYF. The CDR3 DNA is TGTGCCAGCAGTCCACGGGACACAGATACGCAGTATTTT.